This is a list of T cell receptor beta chains from one sample in a study of radiotherapy plus CTLA-4 blockade in lung cancer. The assay was immunoSEQ multiplex PCR, and TCRdb's table has in-frame clones only and misses some. The table lists approximately 52,000 clones, 70% to 80% of them singletons. The material was peripheral blood, obtained from a patient treated with radiotherapy plus ipilimumab. Receptors were obtained from a human donor with non-small cell lung cancer who had a complete response to radiotherapy plus ipilimumab. Each CDR3 is given with its conserved first and last residue. A D gene is named only where the DNA matches it firmly. Clone size is given for some rows only: seen once, a few or many times, or a class if the clone is expanded.

abundance	d_gene	v_gene	j_gene	CDR3aa	CDR3nt
NA	NA	TRBV19	TRBJ1-5	CASSIVGEVNQPQHF	TGTGCCAGTAGTATAGTTGGGGAGGTCAATCAGCCCCAGCATTTT
NA	NA	TRBV27	TRBJ2-1	CASSQTEKKNRNEQFF	TGTGCCAGCAGTCAGACTGAGAAAAAAAATCGGAATGAGCAGTTCTTC
few	NA	TRBV19	TRBJ1-2	CASSATGSPYGYTF	TGTGCCAGTAGTGCCACAGGGTCCCCCTATGGCTACACCTTC
NA	TRBD1	TRBV7-2	TRBJ1-1	CASSSWTGPTYTEAFF	TGTGCCAGCAGCTCCTGGACAGGCCCCACCTACACTGAAGCTTTCTTT
NA	NA	TRBV15	TRBJ1-1	CATSRDRLERPTEAFF	TGTGCCACCAGCAGAGATCGACTCGAGAGGCCAACTGAAGCTTTCTTT
NA	NA	TRBV18	TRBJ1-5	CASSLAHRADQPQHF	TGTGCCAGCTCTCTCGCGCACAGGGCGGATCAGCCCCAGCATTTT
NA	TRBD1	TRBV19	TRBJ1-1	CASSLQGSMNTEAFF	TGTGCCAGTAGTCTACAGGGGTCCATGAACACTGAAGCTTTCTTT
NA	TRBD2	TRBV7-9	TRBJ2-1	CASSSIDTSGRHDEQFF	TGTGCCAGCAGCTCCATCGATACTAGCGGGAGACATGATGAGCAGTTCTTC
NA	TRBD2	TRBV14	TRBJ2-5	CASSQGGETQYF	TGTGCCAGCAGCCAGGGAGGGGAGACCCAGTACTTC
once	NA	TRBV4-1	TRBJ1-2	CASSAVAGRRGNYGYTF	TGCGCCAGCAGCGCGGTGGCCGGCCGGCGGGGTAACTATGGCTACACCTTC
few	TRBD1	TRBV6-6	TRBJ1-2	CASRLPQQGNGYTF	TGTGCCAGCAGATTACCCCAACAGGGGAACGGCTACACCTTC
NA	TRBD1	TRBV10-1	TRBJ1-2	CASSEPSTGDAYGYTF	TGCGCCAGCAGTGAGCCCTCCACAGGGGACGCCTATGGCTACACCTTC
NA	NA	TRBV5-4	TRBJ1-1	CASSLAGVIEAFF	TGTGCCAGCAGCTTGGCAGGGGTTATTGAAGCTTTCTTT
NA	TRBD1	TRBV29-1	TRBJ2-7	CSVAQGATYEQYF	TGCAGCGTTGCACAGGGGGCTACCTACGAGCAGTACTTC
NA	NA	TRBV29-1	TRBJ1-1	CSAGHGEAFF	TGCAGCGCAGGACACGGTGAAGCTTTCTTT
NA	NA	TRBV6-1	TRBJ2-7	CASNPAGLTYEQYF	TGTGCCAGCAATCCAGCGGGCCTGACGTACGAGCAGTACTTC
NA	NA	TRBV14	TRBJ1-2	CASSQKGGHYGYTF	TGTGCCAGCAGCCAAAAGGGGGGGCACTATGGCTACACCTTC
few	NA	TRBV6-5	TRBJ1-4	CASALGGWSNEKLFF	TGTGCCAGCGCCTTGGGGGGGTGGTCTAATGAAAAACTGTTTTTT
few	TRBD1	TRBV19	TRBJ1-5	CASSKIGTVNQPQHF	TGTGCCAGTAGTAAAATCGGGACAGTAAATCAGCCCCAGCATTTT
NA	NA	TRBV5-1	TRBJ1-3	CASSGAGGSSGNTIYF	TGCGCCAGCAGCGGGGCCGGGGGAAGCTCTGGAAACACCATATATTTT
few	NA	TRBV6-5	TRBJ2-1	CASSQSNPRDEQFF	TGTGCCAGCAGTCAGTCGAATCCCAGGGATGAGCAGTTCTTC
NA	TRBD2	TRBV30	TRBJ2-3	CAWSRLAGGTDTQYF	TGTGCCTGGAGTAGGCTAGCGGGGGGGACAGATACGCAGTATTTT
once	NA	TRBV29-1	TRBJ1-1	CSVRPLTEAFF	TGCAGCGTTCGTCCCTTAACTGAAGCTTTCTTT
NA	NA	TRBV6-1	TRBJ2-7	CASRYGENYEQYF	TGTGCCAGCAGGTACGGGGAGAACTACGAGCAGTACTTC
NA	NA	TRBV5-1	TRBJ2-6	CASRVSRGPAGANVLTF	TGCGCCAGCAGAGTGTCCAGGGGCCCGGCTGGGGCCAACGTCCTGACTTTC
NA	NA	TRBV7-9	TRBJ1-1	CASSLGLAGGTEAFF	TGTGCCAGCAGCTTGGGCCTAGCGGGGGGAACTGAAGCTTTCTTT
NA	NA	TRBV4-2	TRBJ2-6	CASSQEPGGLAGANVLTF	TGTGCCAGCAGCCAAGAACCAGGAGGATTGGCTGGGGCCAACGTCCTGACTTTC